What follows are 11 T cell receptor beta chains derived from one specimen sequenced in a study of monozygotic twins with inflammatory bowel disease (dated by TCRdb to between 2018 and 2021). The library was made by 5' RACE. Sequencing was carried out with an Illumina HiSeq 2500. Reads reprocessed by TCRdb are summarized as one entry per CDR3 protein sequence, and DNA is absent. The sample table gives some 440,000 distinct CDR3 sequences. The top ten constitute 2.4% of the sample. Sequencing was carried out using blood. These receptors all come from a human donor with ulcerative colitis or Crohn's disease, or a healthy co-twin of an affected twin (not recorded which).

V is TRBV18 and J is TRBJ2-3; as DNA is missing, the TRBD1 call by TCRdb cannot be tested. Germline V CDR1 and CDR2: KGHSH, LQKENI. This CDR3 is built from 13 residues. The CDR3 protein is CASTGTGGDTQYF.

V and J are TRBV20-1 and TRBJ1-5. This CDR3 contains 14 residues. The germline V gene has CDR1 DFQATT and CDR2 SNEGSKA (reference sequence). CDR3 loop: CSARDERIGQPQHF.

The V call is TRBV16, the J call TRBJ1-3; absent DNA, TCRdb's TRBD1 call cannot be checked. There are 15 residues in the CDR3. Germline assignment: CDR1 KGHSY and CDR2 FQNENV. CDR3 protein: CASSPLDRGGNTIYF.

This chain connects TRBV6-1 to TRBJ1-1. Germline CDR1 and CDR2: MNHNS and SASEGT. The CDR3 loop spans 15 amino acids. This CDR3 reads CASSGGVAANTEAFF.

The genes are TRBV7-3 and TRBJ2-3; the TCRdb call, TRBD1, lacks DNA for checking. This CDR3 contains 16 residues. The V gene's germline CDR1 is SGHTA and CDR2 FQGTGA. Here the CDR3 reads CASSFPTGGSTDTQYF.

The chain carries TRBV6-6 and TRBJ2-3; the D gene TCRdb calls, TRBD1, cannot be checked with no DNA. The CDR3 covers 14 residues. Germline lookup yields CDR1 MNHNY and CDR2 SVGAGI (reference sequence). The chain's CDR3 is CASSGQISTDTQYF.

The chain recombines TRBV25-1 with TRBJ1-1; the TCRdb call, TRBD1, lacks DNA for checking. Germline CDR1 and CDR2: MGHDK and SYGVNS. The CDR3 runs 16 residues. The chain's CDR3 is CASSEYWPGDDTEAFF.

V is TRBV18 and J is TRBJ2-3. The CDR3 is 14 residues long. Germline CDR1 reads KGHSH; CDR2 reads LQKENI. CDR3 region: CASSPLGLGGTQYF.

The genes are TRBV27 and TRBJ2-1; lacking DNA, the TRBD2 call made by TCRdb goes unchecked. Germline V lookup: CDR1 MNHEY, CDR2 SMNVEV (reference sequence). The CDR3 is 14 amino acids. The CDR3 spells CATSVVGPIFEQFF.

The J gene is TRBJ2-7, the V gene TRBV7-2. Germline values: CDR1 SGHTA, CDR2 FQGNSA. The CDR3 has 12 amino acids. CDR3: CASSPNGYEQYF.

V gene TRBV10-3 combines with J gene TRBJ1-2. Germline CDR1 is ENHRY and CDR2 is SYGVKD. This CDR3 region has 15 residues. The chain's CDR3 is CAISQDSLPNYGYTF.